The entry below describes one TCR beta chain. Its antigen remains unidentified. Per-base qualities were not stored, and no clone one base away is much larger. RNA was extracted with the RNeasy kit and roughly 0.45 to 1 ug was reverse transcribed using random hexamers. TCR beta CDR3 regions were amplified with the immunoSEQ multiplex PCR assay covering 54 Vbeta and 13 Jbeta segments. To correct PCR amplification bias, a synthetic template baseline was used for both primer optimization and computational correction. The authors' analysis ran thus. Reads were annotated to V, D and J genes per IMGT and analyzed with immunoSEQ Analyzer, keeping only productive sequences. To calculate clonality, Shannon entropy was normalized by log2 of the number of productive unique sequences and then subtracted from one. For each patient and control, public and private clones were evaluated among the 100 most prevalent clones. Clones were defined as Susac-specific when absent from the healthy and MS cohorts, from some 1,100 published viral clones and from other ImmuneACCESS disease sequences. TCRdb trimmed public reads at Q25 via fastp, called clones via MiXCR and kept in-frame beta chains. When rows share a CDR3 protein, they turn into one entry using the most common DNA and genes. V and J calls and clone size were set by TCRdb, not the authors. Here the sample has around 160,000 distinct CDR3 sequences; around 96% occur a single time. The ten largest clones represent about 0.13% of the sample.

V lost 3 bases and J lost 4 bases, and the count of bases not matched to a germline gene is 5. The CDR3 starts with the cysteine, ends with the phenylalanine, and has 15 residues. The read is trimmed to its CDR3 DNA, 45 bases read in frame from base 1. The germline V gene encodes CDR1 SGDLS and CDR2 YYNGEE. This sample is drawn from a study of CD8 T cells in Susac syndrome (dated by TCRdb to the late 2010s). Looking at the study overall: Whether CD8+ T cell activation and differentiation in Susac syndrome was antigen driven was tested using repertoire sequencing. On the study overall, not on this receptor specifically: The number of individuals in the TCR sequencing and HLA analysis was recognized as being relatively small.

High-throughput TCR beta sequencing profiled peripheral blood CD8+ and CD4+ T cells from healthy donors, Susac syndrome patients and multiple sclerosis patients. The healthy donors served as controls matched for age and sex. Bulk CD8+ and CD4+ T cells were purified magnetically by negative isolation, whereas CD8+ TEMRA cells were enriched by FACS. Blood was drawn into EDTA tubes, processed within 24 hours, and PBMCs were isolated by density gradient centrifugation. PBMCs intended for TCR sequencing were cryopreserved in liquid nitrogen and thawed later in a water bath at 37 degrees C. Purity of sorted or isolated CD4+, CD8+ and CD8+ TEMRA cells was at least 90%.

The chain joins TRBV9 to TRBJ2-3; a stretch of 10 junction bases matches TRBD2. The clonotype was recovered from a human donor in good health. The sequenced sample was CD4+ T cells from PBMCs. The CDR3 is CASSGVSGGADTQYF. The nucleotide sequence reads TGTGCCAGCAGCGGAGTGAGCGGGGGGGCAGATACGCAGTATTTT.